This T cell receptor beta chain is from a study of immune heterogeneity within non-small cell lung tumors. Across the study: There were several squamous cell carcinomas, fewer than twelve non-squamous carcinomas and 1 tumor not otherwise specified. Study results and limitations: Recurrence of the same dominant CDR3 beta clonotypes was seen across tumor sites within a patient, and site-unique high-frequency clones were present alongside them.

Each sample used 550 to 600 ng of genomic DNA from bulk tumor tissue. Collection of several biopsies per primary tumor, spaced far apart, took place during surgery. Enrolled patients presented with newly diagnosed, previously untreated non-small cell lung cancer and underwent curative surgery. With 32 V and 13 J primers, multiplex PCR amplified the TCR beta CDR3. TCRdb called the multiplex PCR reads again in MiXCR, with one record for every CDR3 protein. The table includes some 4,000 distinct CDR3 sequences, roughly 25% detected once. With 4 bases clipped from V and 4 bases from J, the junction kept 3 bases outside the gene matches. CDR1 and CDR2 (germline): KGHSH, LQKENI. This CDR3 has 13 residues. A word on this clonotype: Its antigen is currently unknown.

This clonotype was obtained from a man in his sixties with non-small cell lung cancer. Sequencing was carried out using lung tumor tissue. J is TRBJ2-5 and V is TRBV18; 7 bases fit TRBD1. The DNA for the CDR3 is TGTGCCAGCTCACGGGCAGGGGGAGAGACCCAGTACTTC. This codes for CASSRAGGETQYF.